Included here is one T cell receptor (beta chain) sequence, with context. Its antigen remains unidentified. Base qualities are not recorded, but no much larger clone differs from it by a single base. The data belong to a study of T cell repertoires in cytomegalovirus infection (dated by TCRdb to about 2019). For context, the study as a whole: Recently identified HLA-C-restricted CMV epitopes, whose presentation resists viral immunomodulation, were targeted by peptide stimulations together with well-studied HLA-B-restricted epitopes. Donor HLA type was relevant to the analysis, because carriage of CMV infection together with the matching HLA type was indicated by public TCR beta signatures.

The reads were generated on an Illumina HiSeq 1500. The public reads were reanalyzed by TCRdb: fastp trimming at Q25, MiXCR alignment, in-frame beta chains only. Duplicate CDR3 protein sequences are folded into a single record with the most common DNA and genes. This sample comprises 370,000 or so distinct CDR3 sequences, just under 35% of them detected only once. The ten largest clones take up about 13% of the sample. Broad study findings and their caveats: Carriers of CMV infection plus the relevant HLA type were discriminated by the cumulative frequency of public TCR beta family members in the study cohort and in an independent 352-donor cohort. The ex vivo response was dominated by HLA-C-restricted CMV-specific TCR beta clonotypes, and the single most frequent clonotype in two of eight donors was supplied by these HLA-C-restricted clonotypes.

CDR3 length: 12 amino acids, cysteine to phenylalanine. Only the CDR3 region is kept as DNA, spanning 36 bases read in frame from base 1. A distance of 11 bases separates the germline ends of V and J, which lose 3 bases and 10 bases respectively. CDR1 SGHTA and CDR2 FQGNSA were looked up in the germline V gene. The intended sense of this specimen's treatment or condition label: in vitro stimulation with specific CMV peptide epitopes to enrich CMV-specific T cells. Sequencing was performed on cultured PBMCs, taken from culture after CMV antigen stimulation. The source is a human donor in good health (CMV status not recorded). Some clones in this sample may be carry-over from other donors' samples. The rearranged segments are TRBV7-2 and TRBJ2-3, with the D gene not confidently named. The nucleotide sequence is TGTGCCAGCAGCTTGGCCCCCCGTGCGCAGTATTTT. Its amino acids are CASSLAPRAQYF.